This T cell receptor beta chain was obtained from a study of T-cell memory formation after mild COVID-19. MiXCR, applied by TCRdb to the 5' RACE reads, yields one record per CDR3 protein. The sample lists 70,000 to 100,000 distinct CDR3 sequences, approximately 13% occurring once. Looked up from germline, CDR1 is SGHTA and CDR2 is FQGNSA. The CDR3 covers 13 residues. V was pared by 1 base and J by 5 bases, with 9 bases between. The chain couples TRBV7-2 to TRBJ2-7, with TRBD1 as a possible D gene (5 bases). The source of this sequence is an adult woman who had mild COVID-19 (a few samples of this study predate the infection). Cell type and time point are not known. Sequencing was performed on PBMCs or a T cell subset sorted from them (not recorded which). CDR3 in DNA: TGTGCCAGCAGCTTAGGGTGGGGCAACGAGCAGTACTTC. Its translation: CASSLGWGNEQYF.